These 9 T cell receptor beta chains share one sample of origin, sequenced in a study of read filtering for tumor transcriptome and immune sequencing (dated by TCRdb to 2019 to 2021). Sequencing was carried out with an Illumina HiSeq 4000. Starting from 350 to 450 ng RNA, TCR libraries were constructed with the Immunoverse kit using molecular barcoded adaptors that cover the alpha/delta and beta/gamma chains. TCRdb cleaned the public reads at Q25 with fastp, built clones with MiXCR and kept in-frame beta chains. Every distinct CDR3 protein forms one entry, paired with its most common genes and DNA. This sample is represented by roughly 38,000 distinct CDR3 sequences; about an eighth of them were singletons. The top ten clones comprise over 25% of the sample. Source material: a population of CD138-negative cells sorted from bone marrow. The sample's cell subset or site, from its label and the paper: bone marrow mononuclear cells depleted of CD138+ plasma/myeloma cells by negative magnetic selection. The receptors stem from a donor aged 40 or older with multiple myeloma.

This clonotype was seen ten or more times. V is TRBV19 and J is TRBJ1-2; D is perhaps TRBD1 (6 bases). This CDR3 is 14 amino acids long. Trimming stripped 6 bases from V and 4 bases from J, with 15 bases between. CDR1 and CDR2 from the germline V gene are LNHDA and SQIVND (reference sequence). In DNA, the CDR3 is TGTGCCAGTAGCCGGGCAGGGGAACGCTATGGCTACACCTTC. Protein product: CASSRAGERYGYTF.

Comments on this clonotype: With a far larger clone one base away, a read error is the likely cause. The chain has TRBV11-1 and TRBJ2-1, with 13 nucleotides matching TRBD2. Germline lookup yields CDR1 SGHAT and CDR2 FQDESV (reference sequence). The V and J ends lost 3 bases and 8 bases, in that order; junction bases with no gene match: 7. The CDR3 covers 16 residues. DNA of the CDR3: TGTGCCAGCAGCTTTGGACTAGCGGGAGATCTCGATGAGCAGTTCTTC. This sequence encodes CASSFGLAGDLDEQFF.

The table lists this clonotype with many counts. DNA of the CDR3: TGTGCCAGTAGTATCGACGGGAGTTATGGGTCCTACAATGAGCAGTTCTTC. Translating gives CASSIDGSYGSYNEQFF. The chain joins TRBV19 to TRBJ2-1; a possible D gene is TRBD2 (6 bases). Deletions cut 3 bases from V and 1 base from J, with 16 bases between. Germline V lookup: CDR1 LNHDA, CDR2 SQIVND (reference sequence). The CDR3 is 17 residues long.

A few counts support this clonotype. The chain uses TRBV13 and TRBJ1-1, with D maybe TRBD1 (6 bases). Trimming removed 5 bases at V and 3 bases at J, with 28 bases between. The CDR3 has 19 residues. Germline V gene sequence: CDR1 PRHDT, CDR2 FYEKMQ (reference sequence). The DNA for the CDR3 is TGTGCCAGCAGCAGGCCTCGAGGGGGGGGGCAAGGTAGGGACACTGAAGCTTTCTTT. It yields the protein CASSRPRGGGQGRDTEAFF. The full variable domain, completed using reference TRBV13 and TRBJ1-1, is AAGVIQSPRHLIKEKRETATLKCYPIPRHDTVYWYQQGPGQDPQFLISFYEKMQSDKGSIPDRFSAQQFSDYHSELNMSSLELGDSALYFCASSRPRGGGQGRDTEAFFGQGTRLTVV.

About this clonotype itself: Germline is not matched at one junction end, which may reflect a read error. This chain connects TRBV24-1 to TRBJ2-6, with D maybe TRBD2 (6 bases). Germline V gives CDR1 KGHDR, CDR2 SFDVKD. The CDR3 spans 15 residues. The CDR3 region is CATNVPGDGADVLTF. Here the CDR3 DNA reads TGTGCCACCAATGTGCCGGGGGATGGGGCCGACGTCCTGACTTTC.

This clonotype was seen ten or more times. CDR3 bases: TGTGCCAGCAGTCCAGGATCCGGGACTAGCGGACGCACAGATACGCAGTATTTT. It yields the protein CASSPGSGTSGRTDTQYF. V is TRBV28 and J is TRBJ2-3, with TRBD2 identical over 11 bases. In germline, CDR1 is MDHEN, CDR2 SYDVKM. The CDR3 sequence is 18 residues long. J gave up 1 base and V 5 bases, and 11 bases lay outside the gene matches.

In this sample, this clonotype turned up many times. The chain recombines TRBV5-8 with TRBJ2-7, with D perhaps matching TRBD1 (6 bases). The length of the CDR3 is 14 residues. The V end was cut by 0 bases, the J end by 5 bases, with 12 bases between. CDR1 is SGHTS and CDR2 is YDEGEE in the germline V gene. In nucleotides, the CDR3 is TGTGCCAGCAGCTTGGTACAGGGTTCGCACGAGCAGTACTTC. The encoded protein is CASSLVQGSHEQYF.

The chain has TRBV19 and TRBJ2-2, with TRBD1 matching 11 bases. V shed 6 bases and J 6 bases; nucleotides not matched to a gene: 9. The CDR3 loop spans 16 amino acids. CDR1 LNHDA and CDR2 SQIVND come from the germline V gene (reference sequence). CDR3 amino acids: CASRWTGGVLAGELFF. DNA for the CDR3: TGTGCCAGTAGATGGACAGGGGGCGTTTTGGCCGGGGAGCTGTTTTTT.

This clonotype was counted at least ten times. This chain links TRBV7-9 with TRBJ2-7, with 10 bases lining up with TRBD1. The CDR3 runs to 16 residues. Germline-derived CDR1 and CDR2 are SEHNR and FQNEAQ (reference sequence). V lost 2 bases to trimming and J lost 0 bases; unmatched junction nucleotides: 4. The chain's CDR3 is CASSLSGQGTSYEQYF. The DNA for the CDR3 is TGTGCCAGCAGCTTATCGGGACAGGGGACCTCCTACGAGCAGTACTTC.